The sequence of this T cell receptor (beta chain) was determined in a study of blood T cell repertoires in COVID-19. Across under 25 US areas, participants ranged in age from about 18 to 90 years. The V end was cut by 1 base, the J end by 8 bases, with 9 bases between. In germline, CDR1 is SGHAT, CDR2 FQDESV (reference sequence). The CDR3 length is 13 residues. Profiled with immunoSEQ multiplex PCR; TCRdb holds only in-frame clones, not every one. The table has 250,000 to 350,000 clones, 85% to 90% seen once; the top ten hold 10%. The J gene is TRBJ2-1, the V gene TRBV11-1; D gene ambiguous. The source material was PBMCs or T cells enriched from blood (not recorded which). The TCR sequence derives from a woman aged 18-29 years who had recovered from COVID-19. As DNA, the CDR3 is TGTGCCAGCAGCTTAGGACAATGGGATGAGCAGTTCTTC. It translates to CASSLGQWDEQFF.